These 21 T cell receptor beta chains share one sample of origin, sequenced in a study of blood T cell repertoires in COVID-19 (TCRdb year 2020). Libraries were prepared through the immunoSEQ multiplex PCR assay. Drawn from immuneACCESS, this table holds only the in-frame rearrangements with V and J called that TCRdb kept. Clones are partly lost; checked studies trace under half to an unresolved V gene and leave the rest unexplained. Within this sample are approximately 180,000 clones, with approximately 83% of them counted one time only. The ten largest make up 11% of the sample. The sequenced material came from peripheral blood. The receptors come from a human donor with active or convalescent COVID-19. The donor label of this sample is uncertain.

To note about this clone: Compared with germline, one end of the junction differs, possibly owing to a read error. The J gene is TRBJ2-3, the V gene TRBV7-7; 7 bases line up with TRBD2. This CDR3 has 15 amino acids. The germline V gene has CDR1 SSHAT and CDR2 FNYEAQ (reference sequence). Here the CDR3 DNA reads TGTGCTAGCAGCTTAAGTAGCGGGTCCACAGATACGCAGTATTTT. Protein sequence: CASSLSSGSTDTQYF.

The gene calls are TRBV19 and TRBJ1-5, with D unclear. The germline V gene encodes CDR1 LNHDA and CDR2 SQIVND (reference sequence). The CDR3 runs 16 residues. V was shortened by 0 bases and J by 6 bases, with 15 bases between the two germline ends. The CDR3 here is CASSIEGGRFGQPQHF. The CDR3 nucleotides are TGTGCCAGTAGTATAGAAGGAGGGCGGTTCGGTCAGCCCCAGCATTTT. The entire variable domain, with the rest obtained from reference TRBV19 and TRBJ1-5, is as follows: DGGITQSPKYLFRKEGQNVTLSCEQNLNHDAMYWYRQDPGQGLRLIYYSQIVNDFQKGDIAEGYSVSREKKESFPLTVTSAQKNPTAFYLCASSIEGGRFGQPQHFGDGTRLSIL.

This chain joins TRBV5-6 and TRBJ2-2; TRBD1 aligns across 11 bases. V lost 4 bases to trimming and J lost 5 bases; unmatched junction nucleotides: 7. Germline CDR1 reads SGHDT; CDR2 reads YYEEEE. The length of the CDR3 is 16 residues. The CDR3 bases are TGTGCCAGCAGCCGATGGACAGGGGGCGAAACCGGGGAGCTGTTTTTT. Protein product: CASSRWTGGETGELFF.

This chain uses TRBV7-9 with TRBJ2-5; TRBD1 might be the D (6 bases). This CDR3 comprises 13 residues. Per the germline V gene, CDR1 is SEHNR and CDR2 is FQNEAQ (reference sequence). Trimming took 1 base from V and 4 from J, leaving 7 bases between them. Here the CDR3 DNA reads TGTGCCAGCAGCTTAGAACAGGGAGAGACCCAGTACTTC. Its protein is CASSLEQGETQYF. Full variable domain (missing parts from reference TRBV7-9 and TRBJ2-5): DTGVSQNPRHKITKRGQNVTFRCDPISEHNRLYWYRQTLGQGPEFLTYFQNEAQLEKSRLLSDRFSAERPKGSFSTLEIQRTEQGDSAMYLCASSLEQGETQYFGPGTRLLVL.

V and J are TRBV29-1 and TRBJ2-2; 7 bases are a match to TRBD1. V lost 4 bases to trimming and J lost 3 bases; unmatched junction nucleotides: 2. This CDR3 contains 13 residues. Germline V gene sequence: CDR1 SQVTM, CDR2 ANQGSEA. The CDR3 here is CSVGQGDTGELFF. The CDR3 DNA reads as TGCAGCGTTGGGCAGGGGGACACCGGGGAGCTGTTTTTT.

The V and J genes are TRBV7-2 and TRBJ1-2; 7 positions match TRBD1. Trimming removed 1 base from V and 4 bases from J; junction bases left unmatched: 6. The CDR3 is 15 residues long. Looked up from germline, CDR1 is SGHTA and CDR2 is FQGNSA. CDR3 residues: CASSLVGGAGYGYTF. The CDR3 nucleotides read TGTGCCAGCAGCTTAGTAGGGGGCGCGGGCTATGGCTACACCTTC.

The chain carries TRBV6-2 or TRBV6-3 and TRBJ2-1; 14 bases are shared with TRBD2. Trimming removed 4 bases from V and 4 bases from J; junction bases left unmatched: 15. Per germline, CDR1 MNHEY and CDR2 SVGEGT. The CDR3 extends over 20 amino acids. CDR3 coding DNA: TGTGCCAGCAGTTTCTTACTCGGACTAGCGGGGGGCATGCAGTACAATGAGCAGTTCTTC. It encodes CASSFLLGLAGGMQYNEQFF.

Remarks on this clone: Germline and junction disagree at one end, which may indicate a read error. The chain uses TRBV7-6 and TRBJ2-3, with 8 bases identical to TRBD2. The CDR3 runs to 12 residues. Germline V gene sequence: CDR1 SGHVS, CDR2 FNYEAQ. CDR3 bases: TGTGCCAGCAGCTTAGGTCGCGGGGGGCCCAATTTT. This codes for CASSLGRGGPNF.

This clone was observed a few times. This rearrangement joins TRBV6-6 to TRBJ2-1, with 9 nucleotides matching TRBD2. Germline lookup yields CDR1 MNHNY and CDR2 SVGAGI (reference sequence). V gave up 3 bases and J gave up 6 bases; unmatched junction bases: 9. The CDR3 consists of 16 residues. DNA for the CDR3: TGTGCCAGCAGTTATTCCTCCCTAGCGGGATCCAATGAGCAGTTCTTC. It encodes CASSYSSLAGSNEQFF.

A single count supports this clone. V is TRBV27 and J is TRBJ1-5; 8 bases match TRBD1. The V gene end was trimmed by 1 base and the J gene end by 6 bases; junction bases not matched to a gene: 5. The CDR3 length is 15 residues. The germline V gene has CDR1 MNHEY and CDR2 SMNVEV (reference sequence). This CDR3 is CASSLYRTGSQPQHF. DNA of the CDR3: TGTGCCAGCAGTTTATACAGGACAGGGAGTCAGCCCCAGCATTTT.

This chain links TRBV27 with TRBJ2-5, with 8 bases identical to TRBD1. Trimming cost V 2 bases and J 4 bases; bases outside gene matches: 0. CDR3 length: 13 residues. The V gene's germline CDR1 is MNHEY and CDR2 SMNVEV (reference sequence). Written as DNA, the CDR3 is TGTGCCAGCAGTTTAGACAGGGGAGAGACCCAGTACTTC. This encodes CASSLDRGETQYF.

The chain combines TRBV14 with TRBJ2-6, with D perhaps TRBD2 (5 bases). V lost 4 bases and J 4 bases, leaving 11 bases between the germline ends. The CDR3 covers 15 residues. Germline CDR1 reads SGHDN; CDR2 reads FVKESK. The CDR3, as DNA: TGTGCCAGCAGCCTCCGGGGTACCGGGGCCAACGTCCTGACTTTC. As protein: CASSLRGTGANVLTF.

CDR3 protein: CASSLDRYGYTF. The CDR3 region has the DNA TGTGCCAGCAGCCTCGACAGGTATGGCTACACCTTC. The V and J genes are TRBV5-4 and TRBJ1-2; possible D gene TRBD1, 6 bases. V lost 4 bases and J 5 bases, leaving 9 bases between the germline ends. In germline, CDR1 is SGHNT, CDR2 YYREEE (reference sequence). This CDR3 region has 12 residues.

The rearrangement uses TRBV3-1 (or the pseudogene TRBV3-2) and TRBJ2-2; D is possibly TRBD2 (5 bases). Germline lookup yields CDR1 LGHDT and CDR2 YNNKEL (reference sequence). Trimming took 0 bases from V and 7 from J, leaving 21 bases between them. The length of the CDR3 is 18 residues. The CDR3 loop is CASSQDVIGKNRGGELFF. Written as DNA, the CDR3 is TGTGCCAGCAGCCAAGACGTAATCGGCAAGAATCGGGGCGGGGAGCTGTTTTTT.

The chain carries TRBV5-1 and TRBJ1-4; D is unclear. Germline CDR1 is SGHRS and CDR2 is YFSETQ. V was cut by 3 bases and J by 8 bases, with 11 bases left in between. This CDR3 region has 13 residues. The CDR3 DNA is TGCGCCAGCAGCTCCGGGGTTGAAGAAAAACTGTTTTTT. It encodes CASSSGVEEKLFF.

The rearrangement joins TRBV3-1 (or the pseudogene TRBV3-2) to TRBJ2-3; D perhaps matches TRBD2 (5 bases). CDR1 is LGHDT, CDR2 YNNKEL, per germline (reference sequence). Trimming removed 6 bases from V and 6 bases from J, with 22 bases in between. The CDR3 is 16 amino acids. This chain's CDR3 is CASRQSSGLGMDTQYF. Written as DNA, the CDR3 is TGTGCCAGCAGACAATCGTCTGGACTCGGTATGGATACGCAGTATTTT.

The V call is TRBV24-1, the J call TRBJ2-1; D is possibly TRBD2 (6 bases). V lost 1 base and J lost 3, with 15 bases in between. The CDR3 spans 17 residues. Germline assignment: CDR1 KGHDR and CDR2 SFDVKD. The CDR3 bases are TGTGCCACCAGTGATTTTAATGGAGGAGGGTTCTACAATGAGCAGTTCTTC. Amino acids: CATSDFNGGGFYNEQFF.

The gene calls are TRBV28 and TRBJ2-3; 12 nucleotides align to TRBD2. This CDR3 contains 17 residues. Germline lookup yields CDR1 MDHEN and CDR2 SYDVKM. V was clipped by 2 bases and J by 3 bases; unmatched bases: 6. CDR3 bases: TGTGCCAGCAGTTTAACTAGCGGGAGGCAAGGAACAGATACGCAGTATTTT. This codes for CASSLTSGRQGTDTQYF.

This sequence joins TRBV19 and TRBJ1-1; 8 bases line up with TRBD1. The CDR3 has 13 residues. CDR1 and CDR2 (germline): LNHDA, SQIVND (reference sequence). Germline trimming cut 4 bases from V and 4 bases from J; bases unmatched to any gene: 2. CDR3 nucleotides: TGTGCCAGTAGTACAGACAGGGGCACTGAAGCTTTCTTT. Its protein product is CASSTDRGTEAFF.

On this clone itself: The same CDR3 also results from other DNA sequences found in this sample. V usage is TRBV27 and J usage is TRBJ1-5; the D gene is possibly TRBD1 (6 bases). In germline, CDR1 is MNHEY, CDR2 SMNVEV (reference sequence). The germline V and J ends were trimmed by 4 bases and 9 bases, with 25 bases remaining between them. This CDR3 contains 17 residues. CDR3 nucleotide sequence: TGTGCCAGCAGTTCGGGACACCCAGTCACTAGTGGTCGGCCCCAGCATTTT. Translated, it gives CASSSGHPVTSGRPQHF.

This chain joins TRBV28 and TRBJ2-7; D is possibly TRBD2 (6 bases). The CDR3 extends over 16 amino acids. Germline V lookup: CDR1 MDHEN, CDR2 SYDVKM. V was clipped by 9 bases and J by 6 bases, with 27 bases between them. This CDR3 reads CASTTTSGGGKGEQYF. The CDR3 DNA reads TGTGCCAGTACGACTACCTCGGGTGGGGGGAAAGGCGAGCAGTACTTC. Looking up the rest from reference TRBV28 and TRBJ2-7 gives the full variable domain: DVKVTQSSRYLVKRTGEKVFLECVQDMDHENMFWYRQDPGLGLRLIYFSYDVKMKEKGDIPEGYSVSREKKERFSLILESASTNQTSMYLCASTTTSGGGKGEQYFGPGTRLTVT.